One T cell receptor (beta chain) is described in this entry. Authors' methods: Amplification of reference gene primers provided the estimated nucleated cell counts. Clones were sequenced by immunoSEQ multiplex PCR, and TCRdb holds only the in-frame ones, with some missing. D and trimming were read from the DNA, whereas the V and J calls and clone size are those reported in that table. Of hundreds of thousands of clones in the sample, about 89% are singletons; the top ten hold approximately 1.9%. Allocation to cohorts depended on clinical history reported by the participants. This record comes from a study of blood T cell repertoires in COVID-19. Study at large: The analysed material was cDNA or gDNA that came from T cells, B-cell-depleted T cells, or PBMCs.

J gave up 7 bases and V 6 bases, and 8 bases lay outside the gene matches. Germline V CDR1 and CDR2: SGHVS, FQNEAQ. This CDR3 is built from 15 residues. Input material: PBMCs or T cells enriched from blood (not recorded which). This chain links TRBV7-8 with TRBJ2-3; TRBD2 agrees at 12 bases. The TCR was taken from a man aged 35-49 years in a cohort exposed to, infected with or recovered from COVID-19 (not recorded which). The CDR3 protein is CASSKTSGSQNTQYF. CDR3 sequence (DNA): TGTGCCAGCAGTAAGACTAGCGGGAGTCAGAATACGCAGTATTTT.